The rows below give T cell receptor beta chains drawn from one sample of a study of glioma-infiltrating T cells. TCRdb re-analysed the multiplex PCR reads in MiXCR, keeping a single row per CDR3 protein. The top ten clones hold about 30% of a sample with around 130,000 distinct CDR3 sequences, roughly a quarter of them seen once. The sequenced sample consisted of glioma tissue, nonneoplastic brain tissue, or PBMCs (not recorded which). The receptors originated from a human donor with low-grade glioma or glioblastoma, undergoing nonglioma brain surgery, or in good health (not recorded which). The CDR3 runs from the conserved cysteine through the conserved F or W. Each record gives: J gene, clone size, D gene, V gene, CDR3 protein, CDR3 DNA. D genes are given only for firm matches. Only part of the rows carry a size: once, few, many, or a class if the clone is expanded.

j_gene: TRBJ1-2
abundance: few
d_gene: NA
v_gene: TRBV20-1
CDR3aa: CSAPPGGGPYGYTF
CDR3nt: TGCAGTGCTCCCCCTGGGGGGGGTCCCTATGGCTACACCTTC

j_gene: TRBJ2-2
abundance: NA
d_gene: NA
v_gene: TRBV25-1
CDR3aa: CASSESSGSNTGELFF
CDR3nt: TGTGCCAGCAGTGAATCCTCCGGGAGTAACACCGGGGAGCTGTTTTTT

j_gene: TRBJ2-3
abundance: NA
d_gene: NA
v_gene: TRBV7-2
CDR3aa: CASRGTDTDTQYF
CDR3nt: TGTGCCAGCAGAGGGACGGACACAGATACGCAGTATTTT

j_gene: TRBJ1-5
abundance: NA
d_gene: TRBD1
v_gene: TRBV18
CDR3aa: CASSLQGANQPQHF
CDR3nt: TGTGCCAGCTCCCTACAGGGGGCAAATCAGCCCCAGCATTTT

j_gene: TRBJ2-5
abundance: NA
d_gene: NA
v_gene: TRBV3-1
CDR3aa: CASSQGRRRNQETQYF
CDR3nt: TGTGCCAGCAGCCAAGGTCGGAGGCGGAACCAAGAGACCCAGTACTTC

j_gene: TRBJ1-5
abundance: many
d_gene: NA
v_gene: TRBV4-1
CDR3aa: CASSQEGAGRVNQPQHF
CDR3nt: TGCGCCAGCAGCCAAGAGGGGGCAGGGAGGGTCAATCAGCCCCAGCATTTT

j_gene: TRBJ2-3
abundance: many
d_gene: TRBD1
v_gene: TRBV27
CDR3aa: CASRGQGAGTQYF
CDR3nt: TGTGCCAGCAGGGGACAGGGGGCGGGTACGCAGTATTTT

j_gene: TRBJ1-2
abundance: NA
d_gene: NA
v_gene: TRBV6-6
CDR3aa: CASSYYAEDSNYGYTF
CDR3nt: TGTGCCAGCAGTTACTACGCAGAAGACAGTAACTATGGCTACACCTTC

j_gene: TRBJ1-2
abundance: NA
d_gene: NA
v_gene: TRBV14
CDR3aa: CASSQDLGSGYTF
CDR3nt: TGTGCCAGCAGCCAAGATCTAGGGAGCGGCTACACCTTC

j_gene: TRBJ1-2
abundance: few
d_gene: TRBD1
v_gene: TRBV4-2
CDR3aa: CASSQSPGQNYGYTF
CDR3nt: TGTGCCAGCAGCCAATCACCGGGACAGAACTATGGCTACACCTTC

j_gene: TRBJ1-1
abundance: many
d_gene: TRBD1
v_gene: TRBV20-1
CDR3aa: CSAGEAGTGLTEAFF
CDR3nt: TGCAGTGCCGGGGAAGCCGGGACAGGGCTCACTGAAGCTTTCTTT

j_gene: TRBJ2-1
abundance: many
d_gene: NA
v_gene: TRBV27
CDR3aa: CASSLGYNEQFF
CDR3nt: TGTGCCAGCAGTTTAGGGTACAATGAGCAGTTCTTC

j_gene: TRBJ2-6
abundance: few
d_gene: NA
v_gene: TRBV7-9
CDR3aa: CASSLGLISGANVLTF
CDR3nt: TGTGCCAGCAGCTTGGGGCTGATCTCTGGGGCCAACGTCCTGACTTTC

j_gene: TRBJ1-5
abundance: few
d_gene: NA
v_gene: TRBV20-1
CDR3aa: CSASGSILDSNQPQHF
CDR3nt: TGCAGTGCTAGCGGGTCAATACTAGATAGCAATCAGCCCCAGCATTTT

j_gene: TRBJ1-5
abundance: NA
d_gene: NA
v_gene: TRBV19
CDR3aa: CASSIRGSNQPQHF
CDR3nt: TGTGCCAGTAGTATACGCGGTAGCAATCAGCCCCAGCATTTT

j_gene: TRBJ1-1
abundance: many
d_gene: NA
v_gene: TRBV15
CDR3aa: CATSRDPNTEAFF
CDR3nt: TGTGCCACCAGCAGAGACCCTAACACTGAAGCTTTCTTT

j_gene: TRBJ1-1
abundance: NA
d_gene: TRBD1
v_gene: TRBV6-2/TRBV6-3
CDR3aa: CASRPSDRAIAVAFF
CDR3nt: TGTGCCAGCAGGCCCTCGGACAGGGCAATAGCTGTAGCTTTCTTT

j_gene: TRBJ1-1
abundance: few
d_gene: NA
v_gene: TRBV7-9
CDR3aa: CASSLSQVGGTEAFF
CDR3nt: TGTGCCAGCAGCTTATCACAGGTGGGGGGCACTGAAGCTTTCTTT

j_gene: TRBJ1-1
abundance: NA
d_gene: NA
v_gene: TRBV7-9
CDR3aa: CASSFGVGTEAFF
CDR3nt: TGTGCCAGCAGCTTTGGGGTTGGAACTGAAGCTTTCTTT

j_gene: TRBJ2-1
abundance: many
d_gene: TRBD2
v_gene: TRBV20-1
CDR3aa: CSARLAGTDNEQFF
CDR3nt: TGCAGTGCTAGACTAGCGGGGACTGACAATGAGCAGTTCTTC

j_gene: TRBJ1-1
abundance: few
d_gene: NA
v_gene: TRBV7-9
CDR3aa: CASSLGDGTEAFF
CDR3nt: TGTGCCAGCAGCTTGGGGGATGGCACTGAAGCTTTCTTT

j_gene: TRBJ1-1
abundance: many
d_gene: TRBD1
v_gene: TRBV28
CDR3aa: CASSPRDRGLNTEAFF
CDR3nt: TGTGCCAGCAGTCCCCGGGACAGGGGACTAAACACTGAAGCTTTCTTT

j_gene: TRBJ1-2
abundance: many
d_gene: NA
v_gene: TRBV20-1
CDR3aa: CSAVVRRNGYTF
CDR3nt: TGCAGTGCCGTAGTTAGGAGGAACGGCTACACCTTC

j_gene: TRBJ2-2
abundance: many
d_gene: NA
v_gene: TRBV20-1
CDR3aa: CSASKDTGELFF
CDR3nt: TGCAGTGCTAGTAAGGATACCGGGGAGCTGTTTTTT

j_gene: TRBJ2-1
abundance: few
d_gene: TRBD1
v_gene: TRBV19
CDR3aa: CASSLGQGGHEQFF
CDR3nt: TGTGCCAGTAGCCTCGGACAGGGAGGCCATGAGCAGTTCTTC

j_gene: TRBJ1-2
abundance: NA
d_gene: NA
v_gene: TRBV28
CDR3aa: CASSPSTGYTPNYGYTF
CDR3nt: TGTGCCAGCAGTCCATCGACAGGCTATACCCCTAACTATGGCTACACCTTC

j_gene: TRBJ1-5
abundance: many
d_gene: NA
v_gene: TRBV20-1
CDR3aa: CSAERRAARDMDQPQHF
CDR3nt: TGCAGTGCTGAAAGGCGGGCAGCCCGGGATATGGATCAGCCCCAGCATTTT

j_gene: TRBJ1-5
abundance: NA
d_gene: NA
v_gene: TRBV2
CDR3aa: CASNRGLPNQPQHF
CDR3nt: TGTGCCAGCAACCGGGGGCTGCCCAATCAGCCCCAGCATTTT

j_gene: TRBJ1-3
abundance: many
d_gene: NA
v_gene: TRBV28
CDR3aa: CASSLRGTLSGNTIYF
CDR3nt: TGTGCCAGCAGTTTACGAGGGACTCTCTCTGGAAACACCATATATTTT

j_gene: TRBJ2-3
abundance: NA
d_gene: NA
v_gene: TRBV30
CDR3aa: CAWSVRTGSTDTQYF
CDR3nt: TGTGCCTGGAGTGTAAGAACGGGGAGCACAGATACGCAGTATTTT

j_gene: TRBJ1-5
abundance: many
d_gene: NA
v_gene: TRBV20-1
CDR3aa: CSATGTPSNQPQHF
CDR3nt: TGCAGTGCTACCGGGACCCCAAGCAATCAGCCCCAGCATTTT

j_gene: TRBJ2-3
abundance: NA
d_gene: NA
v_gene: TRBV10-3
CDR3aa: CATGSTDTQYF
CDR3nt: TGTGCCACGGGGAGCACAGATACGCAGTATTTT

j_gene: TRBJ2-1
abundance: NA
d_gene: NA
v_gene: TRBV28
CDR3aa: CASSFNQGRNEQFF
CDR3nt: TGTGCCAGCAGTTTTAATCAAGGTAGGAATGAGCAGTTCTTC

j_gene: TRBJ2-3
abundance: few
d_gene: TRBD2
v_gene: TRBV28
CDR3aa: CASSLRGGLQDTQYF
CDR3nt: TGTGCCAGCAGCCTGCGGGGGGGCCTTCAAGATACGCAGTATTTT

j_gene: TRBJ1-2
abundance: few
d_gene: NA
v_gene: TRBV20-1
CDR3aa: CSATDSPTGGYTF
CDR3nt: TGCAGTGCTACCGACAGTCCAACAGGTGGCTACACCTTC

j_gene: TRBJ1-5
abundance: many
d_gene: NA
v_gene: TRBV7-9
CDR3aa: CASSLGGEDQPQHF
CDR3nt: TGTGCCAGCAGCTTAGGTGGGGAAGATCAGCCCCAGCATTTT

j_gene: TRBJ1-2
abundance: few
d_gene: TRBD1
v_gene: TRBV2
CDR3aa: CASSDTGTAYGYTF
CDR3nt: TGTGCCAGCAGTGACACCGGGACAGCCTATGGCTACACCTTC

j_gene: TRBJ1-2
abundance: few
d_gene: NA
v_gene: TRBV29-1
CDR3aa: CSVVRGSAYGYTF
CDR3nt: TGCAGCGTTGTGAGGGGTTCGGCCTATGGCTACACCTTC

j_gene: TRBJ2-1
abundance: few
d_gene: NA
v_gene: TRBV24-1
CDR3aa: CATSGWGASSYNEQFF
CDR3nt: TGTGCCACCTCAGGCTGGGGCGCCAGCTCCTACAATGAGCAGTTCTTC

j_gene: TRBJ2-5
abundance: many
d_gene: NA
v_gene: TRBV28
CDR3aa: CASRQTVAQETQYF
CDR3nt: TGTGCCAGCAGACAGACAGTGGCCCAAGAGACCCAGTACTTC

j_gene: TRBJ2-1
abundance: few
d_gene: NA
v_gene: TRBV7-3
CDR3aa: CASSSRVPPSYNEQFF
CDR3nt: TGTGCCAGCAGCTCAAGGGTCCCACCTTCCTACAATGAGCAGTTCTTC

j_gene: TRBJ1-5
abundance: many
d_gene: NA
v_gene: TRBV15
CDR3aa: CATSRELNGNQPQHF
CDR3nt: TGTGCCACCAGCAGAGAACTTAACGGCAATCAGCCCCAGCATTTT

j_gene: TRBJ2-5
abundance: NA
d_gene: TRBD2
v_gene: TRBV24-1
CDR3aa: CATSETSGGEQETQYF
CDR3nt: TGTGCCACCAGTGAGACTAGCGGGGGGGAGCAAGAGACCCAGTACTTC

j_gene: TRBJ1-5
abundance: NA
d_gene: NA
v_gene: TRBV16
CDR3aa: CASSPQENQPQHF
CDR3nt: TGTGCCAGCAGCCCGCAGGAGAATCAGCCCCAGCATTTT

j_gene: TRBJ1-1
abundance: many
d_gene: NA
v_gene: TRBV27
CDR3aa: CAIHPRGGKVEAFF
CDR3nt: TGTGCCATCCACCCAAGGGGGGGTAAGGTTGAAGCTTTCTTT

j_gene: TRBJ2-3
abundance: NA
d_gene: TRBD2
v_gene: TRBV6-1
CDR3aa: CASSRLAGMVDTKYF
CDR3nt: TGTGCCAGCAGTCGACTAGCGGGGATGGTAGATACGAAGTATTTT

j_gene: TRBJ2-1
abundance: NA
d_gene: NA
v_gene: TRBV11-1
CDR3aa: CASSFQGYYNEQFF
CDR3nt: TGTGCCAGCAGCTTCCAAGGTTACTACAATGAGCAGTTCTTC

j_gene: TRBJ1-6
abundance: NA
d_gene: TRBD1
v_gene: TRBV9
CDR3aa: CASSVGDRSSYNSPLHF
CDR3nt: TGTGCCAGCAGCGTGGGGGACAGGTCCTCCTATAATTCACCCCTCCACTTT

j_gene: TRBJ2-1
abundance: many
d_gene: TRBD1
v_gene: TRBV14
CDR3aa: CASSQDQGDEQFF
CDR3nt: TGTGCCAGCAGCCAAGATCAGGGGGATGAGCAGTTCTTC

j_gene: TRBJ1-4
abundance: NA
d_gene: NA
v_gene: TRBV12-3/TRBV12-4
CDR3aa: CASSLAEGGYGKLFF
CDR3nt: TGTGCCAGCAGTCTTGCCGAGGGGGGGTATGGAAAACTGTTTTTT

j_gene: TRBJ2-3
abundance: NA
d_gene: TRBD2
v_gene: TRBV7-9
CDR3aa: CASSGTSGLADTQYF
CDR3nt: TGTGCCAGCAGCGGGACTAGCGGGTTGGCAGATACGCAGTATTTT

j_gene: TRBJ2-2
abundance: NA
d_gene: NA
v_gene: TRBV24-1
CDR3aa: CATSETGLNTGELFF
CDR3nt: TGTGCCACCAGTGAAACAGGGTTGAACACCGGGGAGCTGTTTTTT

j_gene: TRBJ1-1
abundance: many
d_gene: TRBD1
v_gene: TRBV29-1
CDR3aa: CSVDHDREGGTEAFF
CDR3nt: TGCAGCGTTGACCACGACAGGGAGGGGGGCACTGAAGCTTTCTTT

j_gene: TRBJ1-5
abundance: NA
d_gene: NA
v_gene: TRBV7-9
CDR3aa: CASSEWQYSNQPQHF
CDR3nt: TGCGCCAGCAGTGAGTGGCAGTATAGCAATCAGCCCCAGCATTTT

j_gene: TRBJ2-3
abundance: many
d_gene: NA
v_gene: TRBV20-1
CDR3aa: CSASFGDTQYF
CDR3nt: TGCAGTGCTAGTTTCGGAGATACGCAGTATTTT

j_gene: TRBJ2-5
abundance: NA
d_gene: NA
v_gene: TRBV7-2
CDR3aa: CASSLIRGGETQYF
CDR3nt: TGTGCCAGCAGCTTAATTAGGGGGGGCGAGACCCAGTACTTC

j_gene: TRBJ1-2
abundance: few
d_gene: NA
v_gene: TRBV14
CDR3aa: CASSQDVWEAGYTF
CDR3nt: TGTGCCAGCAGCCAAGATGTCTGGGAGGCCGGCTACACCTTC

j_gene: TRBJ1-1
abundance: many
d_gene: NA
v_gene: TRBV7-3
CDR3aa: CASLSGEANTEAFF
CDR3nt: TGTGCCAGCCTATCAGGGGAGGCGAACACTGAAGCTTTCTTT

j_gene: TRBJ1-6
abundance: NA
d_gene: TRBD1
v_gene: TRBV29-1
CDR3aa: CSARDSFNSPLHF
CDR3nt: TGCAGCGCCCGGGACAGCTTTAATTCACCCCTCCACTTT